These 30 T cell receptor beta chains came from one sample sequenced in a study of CD8 T cells in Susac syndrome. After extraction with the RNeasy kit, roughly 0.45 to 1 ug of the RNA was reverse transcribed using random hexamers. In TCRdb, the immunoSEQ multiplex PCR reads were re-called with MiXCR into one record per CDR3 protein. Of 100,000 or so distinct CDR3 sequences listed, about 93% are singletons. The sample was CD4+ T cells from PBMCs. The origin of the receptors is a human donor in good health.

This clonotype has only one observation. The chain recombines TRBV5-6 with TRBJ1-2; 10 bases are shared with TRBD1. Germline CDR1 is SGHDT and CDR2 is YYEEEE. The CDR3 spans 16 residues. The V segment lost 4 bases and the J segment 2 bases; nucleotides outside the gene matches: 8. CDR3 region: CASSPQGTGVNYGYTF. Written as DNA, the CDR3 is TGTGCCAGCAGCCCTCAGGGGACAGGGGTGAACTATGGCTACACCTTC.

The V gene is TRBV7-2, the J gene TRBJ2-1, with 11 nucleotides matching TRBD2. Germline V gene data show CDR1 as SGHTA and CDR2 as FQGNSA. V shed 1 base and J 11 bases; nucleotides not matched to a gene: 7. CDR3 length: 15 amino acids. This CDR3 reads CASSLDELAGVKQFF. The DNA for the CDR3 is TGTGCCAGCAGCTTAGACGAACTAGCGGGGGTGAAGCAGTTCTTC.

This clonotype turned up a few times. The rearrangement uses TRBV4-3 and TRBJ2-7; D might be TRBD2 (6 bases). V dropped 0 bases and J dropped 4 bases, with 13 bases sitting between them. There are 15 residues in the CDR3. Germline CDR1 reads LGHNA; CDR2 reads YSLEER. The chain's CDR3 is CASSQDPSGRYEQYF. CDR3 bases: TGCGCCAGCAGCCAAGATCCCTCCGGGAGATACGAGCAGTACTTC.

This sequence joins TRBV5-6 and TRBJ1-1; TRBD1 might be the D (6 bases). The germline V and J ends were trimmed by 0 bases and 7 bases, with 16 bases remaining between them. This CDR3 contains 15 residues. The V gene's germline CDR1 is SGHDT and CDR2 YYEEEE. CDR3 amino acids: CASSLAWGDNREAFF. CDR3 coding DNA: TGTGCCAGCAGCTTGGCCTGGGGGGACAACCGTGAAGCTTTCTTT.

CDR3 DNA sequence: TGCAGTGCTAGGAGAGGGGCTATGAACACTGAAGCTTTCTTT. Translation gives CSARRGAMNTEAFF. This chain links TRBV20-1 with TRBJ1-1; maybe TRBD1 (5 bases). The V gene's germline CDR1 is DFQATT and CDR2 SNEGSKA (reference sequence). V was cut by 3 bases and J by 0 bases, with 11 bases left in between. The CDR3 totals 14 residues.

CDR3 nucleotide sequence: TGTGCCAGCAGCTTGGGACAGGGGACGAATCAGCCCCAGCATTTT. It translates to CASSLGQGTNQPQHF. V gene TRBV7-2 combines with J gene TRBJ1-5; the match to TRBD1 covers 10 bases. After removal of 3 bases from V and 4 bases from J, the junction contained 3 bases not matched to a gene. This CDR3 has 15 residues. The germline gives CDR1 SGHTA, CDR2 FQGNSA.

The gene calls are TRBV7-3 and TRBJ1-6, with D possibly matching TRBD1 (5 bases). The CDR3 loop spans 15 amino acids. The germline CDR1 and CDR2 sequences are SGHTA and FQGTGA. V was pared by 5 bases and J by 7 bases, with 15 bases between. The chain's CDR3 is CASSQAGTENSPLHF. For the CDR3, the DNA is TGTGCCAGCAGCCAGGCCGGGACGGAAAATTCACCCCTCCACTTT.

The J gene is TRBJ2-7, the V gene TRBV5-4; 8 bases are a match to TRBD1. In germline, CDR1 is SGHNT, CDR2 YYREEE (reference sequence). V lost 4 bases to trimming and J lost 2 bases; unmatched junction nucleotides: 5. The CDR3 consists of 14 residues. CDR3: CASSKDRVPYEQYF. The DNA of the CDR3 is TGTGCCAGCAGCAAGGACAGGGTTCCCTACGAGCAGTACTTC.

V gene TRBV6-2 or TRBV6-3 combines with J gene TRBJ1-2, with unresolved D. Germline loops: CDR1 MNHEY, CDR2 SVGEGT. This CDR3 comprises 12 residues. V was trimmed by 6 bases and J by 3 bases, leaving 8 bases between them. Written as DNA, the CDR3 is TGTGCCAGCAGGACATTAGACTATGGCTACACCTTC. Encoded protein: CASRTLDYGYTF.

V and J are TRBV7-3 and TRBJ2-2; D may be TRBD2 (5 bases). Between the trimmed V and J ends, which lost 3 bases and 6 bases, there was a span of 8 bases. CDR1 and CDR2 (germline): SGHTA, FQGTGA. This CDR3 region has 13 residues. The CDR3 region is CASSFGVAGELFF. The CDR3, as DNA: TGTGCCAGCAGCTTCGGGGTCGCCGGGGAGCTGTTTTTT.

The chain has TRBV7-8 and TRBJ2-3; 10 bases align to TRBD2. CDR1 and CDR2 from the germline V gene are SGHVS and FQNEAQ. The CDR3 is 17 amino acids. Trimming cost V 5 bases and J 2 bases; bases outside gene matches: 10. Here the CDR3 reads CASSPGRLAGNTDTQYF. The DNA for the CDR3 is TGTGCCAGCAGCCCCGGTAGACTAGCGGGTAACACAGATACGCAGTATTTT.

The chain carries TRBV5-4 and TRBJ2-7; 8 bases line up with TRBD2. Germline CDR1 and CDR2: SGHNT and YYREEE (reference sequence). The J segment lost 4 bases and the V segment lost 3 bases, leaving 9 bases of the junction unmatched. The length of the CDR3 is 15 residues. CDR3 loop: CASSSNPGLEYEQYF. In DNA form, the CDR3 reads TGTGCCAGCAGCTCTAACCCGGGACTAGAGTACGAGCAGTACTTC.

J is TRBJ2-2 and V is TRBV20-1, with 10 bases lining up with TRBD2. Per germline, CDR1 DFQATT and CDR2 SNEGSKA (reference sequence). Trimming took 5 bases from V and 5 from J; bases not matched to a gene: 20. CDR3 size: 19 residues. The CDR3 DNA follows: TGCAGTGCTCGCCCGGGGTGGAGCGGGAGGGCCCTTGGTACCGGGGAGCTGTTTTTT. Translation: CSARPGWSGRALGTGELFF.

V usage is TRBV6-5 and J usage is TRBJ2-7; unclear D gene. The germline CDR1 and CDR2 sequences are MNHEY and SVGAGI. This CDR3 is 15 amino acids long. Trimming removed 0 bases at V and 3 bases at J, with 12 bases between. The CDR3 region has the DNA TGTGCCAGCAGTTACTCGCGGTTGAATAACTACGAGCAGTACTTC. It specifies CASSYSRLNNYEQYF.

The rearrangement uses TRBV4-3 and TRBJ2-5; D uncertain. Between the trimmed V and J ends, which lost 0 bases and 5 bases, there was a span of 16 bases. The CDR3 spans 16 residues. The germline gives CDR1 LGHNA, CDR2 YSLEER. The CDR3 protein is CASSQDRWSLGETQYF. In DNA, the CDR3 is TGCGCCAGCAGCCAAGATAGGTGGAGTTTAGGGGAGACCCAGTACTTC.

V and J are TRBV5-1 and TRBJ2-7; the match to TRBD2 covers 8 bases. This CDR3 contains 15 residues. The germline V gene has CDR1 SGHRS and CDR2 YFSETQ. The J segment lost 3 bases and the V segment lost 5 bases, leaving 10 bases of the junction unmatched. CDR3: CASSLTRGGHYEQYF. The CDR3 nucleotides read TGCGCCAGCAGTCTGACACGGGGGGGCCACTACGAGCAGTACTTC. The variable domain in full, with the rest retrieved from reference TRBV5-1 and TRBJ2-7, is KAGVTQTPRYLIKTRGQQVTLSCSPISGHRSVSWYQQTPGQGLQFLFEYFSETQRNKGNFPGRFSGRQFSNSRSEMNVSTLELGDSALYLCASSLTRGGHYEQYFGPGTRLTVT.

J is TRBJ2-7 and V is TRBV11-2; TRBD1 matches 7 bases. Germline values: CDR1 SGHAT, CDR2 FQNNGV. The trim removed 5 bases at V and 3 bases at J, leaving 4 bases unmatched. The CDR3 runs to 13 residues. This chain's CDR3 is CASSKGQFYEQYF. DNA of the CDR3: TGTGCCAGCAGCAAGGGACAGTTCTACGAGCAGTACTTC. The whole variable domain, remainder taken from reference TRBV11-2 and TRBJ2-7, is EAGVAQSPRYKIIEKRQSVAFWCNPISGHATLYWYQQILGQGPKLLIQFQNNGVVDDSQLPKDRFSAERLKGVDSTLKIQPAKLEDSAVYLCASSKGQFYEQYFGPGTRLTVT.

The rearrangement uses TRBV2 and TRBJ2-5; D gene uncertain. V lost 3 bases and J 0 bases, leaving 5 bases between the germline ends. This CDR3 comprises 13 residues. Per the germline V gene, CDR1 is SNHLY and CDR2 is FYNNEI. The CDR3 here is CASSEGYQETQYF. Here the CDR3 DNA reads TGTGCCAGCAGTGAGGGCTACCAAGAGACCCAGTACTTC.

The chain uses TRBV2 and TRBJ1-4; 7 bases are shared with TRBD1. Trimming cost V 1 base and J 8 bases; bases outside gene matches: 7. The CDR3 spans 15 residues. CDR1 and CDR2 (germline): SNHLY, FYNNEI. The CDR3 DNA reads TGTGCCAGCAGTGAAGGGACAGGAGGATGGGAAAAACTGTTTTTT. Translation: CASSEGTGGWEKLFF.

The chain has TRBV2 and TRBJ2-2; 7 bases are a match to TRBD1. The CDR3 runs to 14 residues. Germline V gene data show CDR1 as SNHLY and CDR2 as FYNNEI. V gave up 6 bases and J gave up 1 base; unmatched junction bases: 2. CDR3 protein: CASRGTVNTGELFF. The DNA of the CDR3 is TGTGCCAGCAGGGGGACAGTGAACACCGGGGAGCTGTTTTTT.

This rearrangement joins TRBV9 to TRBJ1-1, with unresolved D. The CDR3 runs 14 residues. V lost 3 bases and J lost 2, with 11 bases in between. The germline V gene has CDR1 SGDLS and CDR2 YYNGEE. CDR3 loop: CASSGKDINTEAFF. In DNA, the CDR3 is TGTGCCAGCAGCGGAAAAGACATCAACACTGAAGCTTTCTTT.

V and J are TRBV6-2 or TRBV6-3 and TRBJ2-3; 7 bases are a match to TRBD2. The CDR3 covers 14 residues. The germline gives CDR1 MNHEY, CDR2 SVGEGT. The junction had 9 bases not matched to a gene; V was cut back by 11 bases and J by 1 base. CDR3 in amino acids: CAATASGGTDTQYF. CDR3 nucleotide sequence: TGTGCCGCCACCGCTAGCGGAGGCACAGATACGCAGTATTTT.

This chain links TRBV9 with TRBJ2-7; D ambiguous. CDR1 SGDLS and CDR2 YYNGEE come from the germline V gene. This CDR3 comprises 14 residues. Deletions cut 0 bases from V and 2 bases from J, with 9 bases between. The CDR3 protein is CASSVAGTPYEQYF. Written as DNA, the CDR3 is TGTGCCAGCAGCGTAGCGGGCACCCCCTACGAGCAGTACTTC.

This rearrangement joins TRBV7-2 to TRBJ2-7; D gene uncertain. This CDR3 has 12 residues. Germline lookup yields CDR1 SGHTA and CDR2 FQGNSA. V lost 3 bases, J lost 2 bases, and 5 bases lay in between. The CDR3 DNA reads TGTGCCAGCAGCTTCGACACCTACGAGCAGTACTTC. Its protein is CASSFDTYEQYF.

This clonotype showed up just once. The genes are TRBV18 and TRBJ1-1; D remains ambiguous. The germline gives CDR1 KGHSH, CDR2 LQKENI. V lost 0 bases and J lost 0, with 8 bases in between. This CDR3 region has 15 residues. The CDR3 region has the DNA TGTGCCAGCTCACCACCCCGGACGATGAACACTGAAGCTTTCTTT. Encoded protein: CASSPPRTMNTEAFF.

The CDR3 DNA follows: TGCGCCAGCAGCCAGTCGCGGGGGGCAATCAATGAGCAGTTCTTC. Translated, it gives CASSQSRGAINEQFF. The V and J genes are TRBV4-1 and TRBJ2-1; 8 nucleotides line up with TRBD2. V dropped 3 bases and J dropped 6; count of bases not matched to a gene: 7. Per germline, CDR1 MGHRA and CDR2 YSYEKL. This CDR3 comprises 15 residues.

In this sample, this clonotype turned up once. The chain combines TRBV19 with TRBJ1-1; no firm D call. Germline values: CDR1 LNHDA, CDR2 SQIVND (reference sequence). The CDR3 runs 11 residues. V was clipped by 6 bases and J by 8 bases, with 10 bases between them. The CDR3 region is CASRLTAEAFF. CDR3 bases: TGTGCCAGTAGGTTGACGGCAGAAGCTTTCTTT.

This sequence joins TRBV29-1 and TRBJ2-2; 10 positions match TRBD1. Germline CDR1 SQVTM, CDR2 ANQGSEA. The CDR3 runs 16 residues. Losses at the gene ends were 3 bases for V and 6 bases for J; bases not matched to a gene: 10. CDR3 amino acids: CSVDAPGQGRAGELFF. The DNA of the CDR3 is TGCAGCGTTGACGCCCCGGGACAGGGGCGAGCCGGGGAGCTGTTTTTT.

The rearrangement joins TRBV20-1 to TRBJ2-7; D is perhaps TRBD2 (5 bases). The CDR3 is made up of 13 amino acids. Germline assignment: CDR1 DFQATT and CDR2 SNEGSKA (reference sequence). Trimming removed 6 bases at V and 4 bases at J, with 16 bases between. The CDR3 loop reads CSAPRWGEYEQYF. CDR3 coding DNA: TGCAGTGCCCCCCGTTGGGGAGAATACGAGCAGTACTTC.

J is TRBJ2-1 and V is TRBV27; the match to TRBD1 covers 12 bases. Germline lookup yields CDR1 MNHEY and CDR2 SMNVEV (reference sequence). CDR3 length: 14 residues. After removal of 8 bases from V and 6 bases from J, the junction contained 5 bases not matched to a gene. The CDR3 spells CASLGQGAGNEQFF. DNA for the CDR3: TGTGCCAGCCTGGGACAGGGGGCGGGCAATGAGCAGTTCTTC.